The rows below give T cell receptor beta chains drawn from one sample of a study of tumor and adjacent non-tumor tissue in lung cancer. TCRdb re-called the multiplex PCR reads through MiXCR, storing one row per CDR3 protein. The table records 75,000 to 95,000 distinct CDR3 sequences, 65% to 80% of them present only once. Sequencing was done on a sample of distant non-tumor lung tissue. The receptors were gathered from a woman between 45 and 65 years old with non-small cell lung cancer. Both conserved end residues are part of each CDR3. A D gene is named only where the DNA matches it firmly. Clone size is given for some rows only: seen once, a few or many times, or a class if the clone is expanded.

v_call	j_call	clone_size	d_call	cdr3_nt	cdr3_aa
TRBV24-1	TRBJ2-2	NA	NA	TGTGCCATCAGGGAGAGGGCTAATGACAGGGAGCTGTTTTTT	CAIRERANDRELFF
TRBV7-9	TRBJ1-1	NA	NA	TGTACCAGCAGCCGAGGGACGGCGAACACTGAAGCTTTCTTT	CTSSRGTANTEAFF
TRBV5-6	TRBJ1-4	NA	NA	TGTGCCAGCAACTTCGAGAGATCTGCAATTAATGAAAAACTGTTTTTT	CASNFERSAINEKLFF
TRBV4-1	TRBJ2-3	NA	NA	TGCGTCAGCAGCCACGGTACTAGCACAGATACACAGTACTTT	CVSSHGTSTDTQYF
TRBV4-2	TRBJ2-2	NA	NA	TGTGCCAGCAACTTCTCCGGGATTAGGAACACCGGGGAGCTGTTTTTT	CASNFSGIRNTGELFF
TRBV11-2	TRBJ2-3	once	NA	TGTGCCAGCAGCTTGGGGTCGGAGAATACGCACTATTTT	CASSLGSENTHYF
TRBV12-3/TRBV12-4	TRBJ2-2	NA	NA	TGTGCCAGCTGCGGGCTCAGCGGAGCACCGGGGACCGGGGAGCTGTTTTTT	CASCGLSGAPGTGELFF
TRBV6-1	TRBJ1-2	NA	TRBD1	TGTGCTAGCAGGCTATGGCAGGGGGCCGGCTATGGCTACACCTTC	CASRLWQGAGYGYTF
TRBV20-1	TRBJ2-3	few	NA	TGCAGTGCCCAGATAAGGTTGGGAGAGACACATACGCAGTATTTT	CSAQIRLGETHTQYF
TRBV28	TRBJ2-7	many	TRBD2	TGTGCCAGCAGTTTTCTCGGACTAGCCGTACCCTACGAGCAGTACTTC	CASSFLGLAVPYEQYF
TRBV6-6	TRBJ2-3	NA	NA	TGTGCCGCCACCGAAGACAGTACCATAGATACGCGGTATTTT	CAATEDSTIDTRYF
TRBV6-2/TRBV6-3	TRBJ2-6	medium-sized	NA	TGTGCCAGCAGTAAGTCCGGGGCCAACGTCCTGACTTTC	CASSKSGANVLTF
TRBV14	TRBJ1-1	many	NA	TGTGCCAGCAGCCCGAAACGGAACACTGAAGCTTTCTTT	CASSPKRNTEAFF
TRBV20-1	TRBJ1-2	NA	TRBD1	TGCAGTGCTAACCCCCGGGACAGCTATGGCTACACCTTC	CSANPRDSYGYTF
TRBV6-5	TRBJ2-7	once	NA	TGTGCCAGCACCCGACATGATTTCTCCTACGAGCAGTACTTC	CASTRHDFSYEQYF
TRBV29-1	TRBJ1-1	NA	NA	TGCAGCGTTGGGTGGGAGGGACGAAACACTGAAGCTTTCTTT	CSVGWEGRNTEAFF
TRBV7-2	TRBJ2-5	NA	NA	TGTGCCAGCAGCTCCCCCGAAGGGTTGCGGGAGACCCAGTACTTC	CASSSPEGLRETQYF
TRBV11-2	TRBJ2-7	NA	TRBD1	TGTACCAGCGGTTTAGTTAGGGACAGCTACGAGCAGTACTTC	CTSGLVRDSYEQYF
TRBV6-5	TRBJ1-4	NA	NA	TGTGCTAGCAGACGCATTACAACTAATGAAAAACTGTTTTTT	CASRRITTNEKLFF
TRBV28	TRBJ2-3	medium-sized	NA	TGTGCCAGCAGTTTAAGAGGTATTTCCCACGAGGGCACAGATACGCAGTATTTT	CASSLRGISHEGTDTQYF
TRBV5-5	TRBJ1-6	NA	NA	TGTGCCCGCAGCTTGGTAGGCAGGGGCTATAATTCACCCCTCCACTTT	CARSLVGRGYNSPLHF
TRBV4-1	TRBJ2-7	NA	NA	TGCGCCAGCAACCAAACTACAACCTACGAGCAGTACTTC	CASNQTTTYEQYF
TRBV10-3	TRBJ2-3	NA	NA	TGTACCATCAGTGAAAGGGCGGGCACAGATACGCAGTATTTT	CTISERAGTDTQYF
TRBV12-3/TRBV12-4	TRBJ2-1	NA	NA	TGTGTCAGCAGTTTAGTCTCAGGTAACTACAATGAGCAGTTCTTC	CVSSLVSGNYNEQFF
TRBV7-9	TRBJ2-7	NA	NA	TGTGCAAGCAGCTTAGAAACCTACGAGCAGTACTTC	CASSLETYEQYF
TRBV20-1	TRBJ2-7	NA	TRBD2	TGCAGTGCTAAGGGAGGGAGGTCTCACTATTACAAGCAGTACTTC	CSAKGGRSHYYKQYF
TRBV14	TRBJ1-1	NA	NA	TGTGCCAGTAGTTTCCGGGCCAGGGCGAACACTGAGGCTTTCTTT	CASSFRARANTEAFF
TRBV4-1	TRBJ2-1	many	NA	TGCGCCAGCAGCCAAGGATTATACGATGAGCAGTTCTTC	CASSQGLYDEQFF
TRBV6-1	TRBJ2-4	NA	NA	TGTGACAGGAGACAAAACATTCAGTACTTC	CDRRQNIQYF
TRBV12-3/TRBV12-4	TRBJ1-2	NA	NA	TGTGCCAGTCTGCCTAGGAGCCTCTATGACTACACCTTC	CASLPRSLYDYTF
TRBV9	TRBJ2-3	NA	NA	TGTGCCATCAGCGTAGCGGATAGGACAGATACGCAGTATTTT	CAISVADRTDTQYF
TRBV6-1	TRBJ1-2	NA	NA	TGTGCTAGCAGTGAAGGCCCCTCGGCCCCTTTCTATGGCTACAGCTTC	CASSEGPSAPFYGYSF
TRBV5-1	TRBJ2-1	many	NA	TGCGCCAGCCGAGTCCGTGGGGGAGCCGTTGGCGATGAGCAGTTCTTC	CASRVRGGAVGDEQFF
TRBV5-1	TRBJ1-5	NA	TRBD1	TGCGCCAGCGGCTTGGATGGACAGGTTATGCAGCCCCAGCATTTT	CASGLDGQVMQPQHF
TRBV5-1	TRBJ2-7	many	TRBD1	TGCGCCAGCAAGGAAGGACAGGGCGGGCAGTACTTC	CASKEGQGGQYF
TRBV5-5	TRBJ1-5	NA	NA	TGTGCTAGCAGCGTTAATACGGACTGGAATCAGCCCCAGCATTTT	CASSVNTDWNQPQHF
TRBV5-1	TRBJ2-6	NA	NA	TGCGCCAGCAGCGCTACCGGAGACTCTGGGGCCACCGTCCTGACTTTC	CASSATGDSGATVLTF
TRBV5-1	TRBJ1-5	NA	TRBD1	TGCGCCAGCAGCACGGGACAGGGGGGCAGTCAGCCCCAGCAATTT	CASSTGQGGSQPQQF
TRBV4-1	TRBJ2-5	NA	NA	TGCGCCAGCAGCCACGGGACACAAGAAATCCAGTACTTC	CASSHGTQEIQYF
TRBV11-2	TRBJ1-1	NA	NA	TGTGTCAGCAGCTTAGAATGGTGCAGTGAAGCTTTCTTC	CVSSLEWCSEAFF
TRBV5-1	TRBJ1-5	many	TRBD1	TGCGCCAGCAGCTTGGATGGACAGGATATGCAGCCCCAGCATTTT	CASSLDGQDMQPQHF
TRBV12-3/TRBV12-4	TRBJ2-7	NA	TRBD1	TGTGCCAGCGGTAGAAGCCCGGGACAGGACTACGAGCAGTACTTC	CASGRSPGQDYEQYF
TRBV20-1	TRBJ2-7	few	NA	TGCAGTGCTATCCAGGGTAAGGGCAACGAGCAGTACTTC	CSAIQGKGNEQYF